The T cell receptor beta chain described here comes from a study of vaccination effects on CD4 cells after COVID-19 (dated by TCRdb to between 2022 and 2023). In terms of the full investigation: The ViraFEST assay stimulated PBMC with viral peptide pools and then used TCR sequencing to identify antigen-specific CD4+ T cell clonotypes by expansion. Participants received two doses of either the BNT162b2 or the mRNA-1273 mRNA SARS-CoV-2 vaccine. About 1.8 million PBMC per well were cultured with about 10 ug/ml peptides in IMDM containing 5% human AB serum, approximately 10 IU/ml IL-2 and gentamicin. SARS-CoV-2 spike-specific CD4+ TCR repertoires from before and after mRNA vaccination were compared in COVID-19 convalescent patients and in infection-naive vaccine recipients. Altogether, around 9 COVID-19 convalescent patients and a few SARS-CoV-2-naive healthy vaccine recipients made up the full study. In the study, cultures from other donors were sequenced using the Oncomine TCR Beta short-read assay on an Illumina iSeq 100.

After more than nine days of culture, CD4+ T cells were isolated with the EasySep CD4+ T cell isolation kit. Negative nucleocapsid antibody results before and after vaccination confirmed that the healthy vaccine recipients had no prior SARS-CoV-2 infection. On days 3 and 7, half of the culture medium was replaced with fresh IL-2-containing medium. Unless otherwise noted, each peptide stimulation condition was cultured in triplicate wells. PBMC were separated from whole blood using Ficoll-Paque Plus gradient centrifugation and were then either cryopreserved at -140C or used fresh. Genomic DNA was extracted from cultured CD4+ T cells with the QIAamp micro DNA kit. The full study reports these points: Marked clonal contraction was observed in both infection-induced and vaccine-induced clones at late post-vaccination timepoints, consistent with waning T cell responses. The study was limited by a small number of convalescent patients, and early post-infection timepoints were lacking. Among healthy vaccine recipients, nearly all vaccine-induced clones were SARS-CoV-2 mono-reactive, and just 1 of 255 was cross-reactive with common cold coronaviruses.

Libraries were built with the immunoSEQ multiplex PCR assay. DNA from the cultured and isolated CD4+ T cells underwent TCR beta CDR3 sequencing. Per the source publication's procedure: Non-productive TCR sequences were removed, reads were trimmed to the CDR3 region, and CDR3s of at least 7 amino acids were retained. The MANAFEST web app was used to pick out antigen-specific clonotypes by comparing their expansion in peptide wells with that in reference cultures. To be called positive, a clone needed expansion at FDR<0.05 compared with the reference and with all other wells, an odds ratio greater than 5, and a frequency greater than 0.1% in two replicate wells. Cross-reactive clonotypes were defined as significantly expanded in SARS-CoV-2 spike wells and in at least one common cold coronavirus spike condition. CDR3 similarity was assessed by Levenshtein distance with the stringdist R package, and unrooted trees were built with ape in R 3.6.1. TCRdb carries this immuneACCESS record with in-frame sequences only. Its versions omit some clonotypes, under half of them owing to an unresolved V gene in the studies checked, with the rest unexplained. V, J and clone size derive from that table, while D and trimming were established from the DNA sequence. The sample has around 35,000 clones on record, around 67% of them singletons. Clones ranked in the top ten supply 4% to 4.5% of the sample.

To note about this clone: No cognate antigen has been identified for it. Base qualities are not recorded, but no much larger clone differs from it by a single base.

At the junction V is shortened by 6 bases and J by 8 bases, with 16 bases in between. The CDR3 numbers 14 residues from cysteine through phenylalanine. The CDR3 DNA has 42 bases and is translated from base 1. CDR1 ENHRY and CDR2 SYGVKD were looked up in the germline V gene. The sequencing here drew on CD4+ T cells from PBMCs cultured without peptide, taken before COVID-19 vaccination. Recombination joined TRBV10-3 with TRBJ1-4, with a weak D call of TRBD1 (6 bases match). The TCR was taken from a human donor who received a COVID-19 vaccine. The nucleotide sequence reads TGTGCCATCAGGACCCAGGGGACTTTCGAAAAACTGTTTTTT. Its coded protein is CAIRTQGTFEKLFF.